These T cell receptor beta chains were read from a single sample in a study of blood T cell repertoires in COVID-19. Some clones are missing from TCRdb's copy, which holds only in-frame ones; the method was immunoSEQ multiplex PCR. The sample yields approximately 220,000 clones, 65% to 90% seen once. The sequencing sample was made of PBMCs or T cells enriched from blood (not recorded which). The receptor source for this set is a woman in her twenties or thirties who had been exposed to COVID-19. Both conserved end residues are part of each CDR3. D genes are given only for firm matches. Clone size appears in some rows only: once, few, many, or a class for an expanded clone.

d_call	clone_size	v_call	j_call	cdr3_aa	cdr3_nt
-	-	TRBV11-2	TRBJ2-7	CASSRTATGTRYEQYF	TGTGCCAGCAGCCGGACGGCGACAGGTACTAGGTACGAGCAGTACTTC
-	-	TRBV29-1	TRBJ2-7	CSVVPESPTYEQYF	TGCAGCGTTGTCCCCGAGTCTCCTACCTACGAGCAGTACTTC
TRBD1	-	TRBV7-9	TRBJ1-3	CASSPPLTGNSGNTIYF	TGTGCCAGCAGCCCCCCCCTGACAGGGAACTCTGGAAACACCATATATTTT
-	-	TRBV2	TRBJ2-6	CASKSNVLTF	TGTGCCAGCAAGAGTAACGTCCTGACTTTC
TRBD1	-	TRBV5-5	TRBJ1-6	CASSPNPGQGKPPLHF	TGTGCCAGCAGCCCAAACCCGGGACAGGGTAAACCACCCCTCCACTTT
-	-	TRBV24-1	TRBJ1-5	CATSALRGPGSNQPQHF	TGTGCCACCAGTGCCCTTCGCGGGCCGGGGAGCAATCAGCCCCAGCATTTT
-	-	TRBV5-4	TRBJ1-1	CASSPPDIPPNTEAFF	TGTGCCAGCAGCCCCCCAGATATTCCTCCGAACACTGAAGCTTTCTTT
-	-	TRBV2	TRBJ1-2	CASSLQALYGYTF	TGTGCCAGCAGCTTACAGGCACTCTATGGCTACACCTTC
-	-	TRBV18	TRBJ2-5	CASSLYGKKETQYF	TGTGCCAGCTCCTTATACGGGAAGAAGGAGACCCAGTACTTC
-	-	TRBV19	TRBJ2-7	CASSSPGTPNYEQYF	TGTGCCAGTAGTTCCCCCGGGACACCGAACTACGAGCAGTACTTC
-	-	TRBV2	TRBJ1-6	CASSGADVNSPLHF	TGTGCCAGCAGTGGGGCCGACGTTAATTCACCCCTCCACTTT
TRBD1	few	TRBV19	TRBJ1-5	CASSMDRGHQPQHF	TGTGCCAGTAGTATGGACAGGGGCCATCAGCCCCAGCATTTT
TRBD1	few	TRBV4-2	TRBJ2-7	CASSQGGQGYEQYF	TGTGCCAGCAGCCAAGGGGGACAGGGCTACGAGCAGTACTTC
-	-	TRBV5-1	TRBJ1-2	CASSLEPGAYGYTF	TGCGCCAGCAGCTTGGAGCCAGGCGCCTATGGCTACACCTTC
TRBD1	-	TRBV27	TRBJ1-2	CASGAGQGARYSGYTF	TGTGCCAGCGGGGCGGGACAGGGGGCGCGTTACAGTGGCTACACCTTC
TRBD1	-	TRBV10-2	TRBJ1-1	CASSGGQEGATEAFF	TGCGCCAGCAGTGGGGGACAGGAGGGGGCCACTGAAGCTTTCTTT
-	once	TRBV28	TRBJ2-7	CASSSDISSYEQYF	TGTGCCAGCAGTTCTGACATAAGCTCCTACGAGCAGTACTTC
TRBD1	-	TRBV5-5	TRBJ1-3	CASSFDGTDPRNTIYF	TGTGCCAGCAGCTTTGATGGGACAGACCCCAGAAACACCATATATTTT
TRBD1	-	TRBV2	TRBJ1-1	CASSEQGDTEAFF	TGTGCCAGCAGTGAACAGGGGGACACTGAAGCTTTCTTT
-	-	TRBV5-6	TRBJ1-4	CASSSEGGLREKLFF	TGTGCCAGCAGCTCCGAGGGGGGGCTACGGGAAAAACTGTTTTTT
TRBD1	-	TRBV10-3	TRBJ2-1	CAIRPDRVPNEQFF	TGTGCCATCCGTCCCGACAGGGTGCCCAATGAGCAGTTCTTC
-	-	TRBV6-1	TRBJ1-6	CASSESWGRGSSYNSPLHF	TGTGCCAGCAGTGAATCCTGGGGCAGGGGAAGCTCCTATAATTCACCCCTCCACTTT
TRBD1	few	TRBV5-1	TRBJ1-2	CASSLAGQGAGYGYTF	TGCGCCAGCAGCTTGGCCGGACAGGGGGCAGGCTATGGCTACACCTTC
-	-	TRBV5-1	TRBJ2-5	CASSPTGQYVQETQYF	TGCGCCAGCAGCCCTACAGGGCAGTACGTCCAAGAGACCCAGTACTTC
TRBD1	-	TRBV10-1	TRBJ1-5	CASTYGQGARNQPQHF	TGCGCCAGCACTTACGGACAGGGGGCACGCAATCAGCCCCAGCATTTT
-	once	TRBV30	TRBJ2-6	CARDSGANVLTF	TGTGCACGAGACTCGGGGGCCAACGTCCTGACTTTC
TRBD2	-	TRBV2	TRBJ2-5	CASSVGGQETQYF	TGTGCCAGCAGTGTGGGGGGGCAAGAGACCCAGTACTTC
TRBD1	-	TRBV27	TRBJ1-2	CASSGTAYYGYTF	TGTGCCAGCAGCGGGACAGCCTACTATGGCTACACCTTC
TRBD2	-	TRBV12-5	TRBJ2-7	CASGLGLAGGPYEQYF	TGTGCTAGTGGTCTAGGACTAGCGGGGGGCCCCTACGAGCAGTACTTC
-	-	TRBV28	TRBJ1-3	CASIRGGSGNTIYF	TGTGCCAGCATTCGGGGGGGCTCTGGAAACACCATATATTTT
TRBD2	-	TRBV27	TRBJ2-3	CASSRGLATDTQYF	TGTGCCAGCAGTCGCGGACTAGCGACAGATACGCAGTATTTT
TRBD1	-	TRBV4-1	TRBJ1-5	CASSQEPGGHQPQHF	TGCGCCAGCAGCCAAGAGCCAGGGGGGCATCAGCCCCAGCATTTT
-	-	TRBV3-1/TRBV3-2	TRBJ2-4	CASSLKVQPAENIQYF	TGTGCCAGCAGCCTTAAAGTACAGCCAGCGGAAAACATTCAGTACTTC
-	-	TRBV24-1	TRBJ2-3	CATSDLSRGGWGGTDTQYF	TGTGCCACCAGTGATTTGTCCAGGGGAGGCTGGGGAGGGACAGATACGCAGTATTTT
-	-	TRBV5-6	TRBJ2-1	CASSFGTINEQFF	TGTGCCAGCAGCTTCGGGACAATTAATGAGCAGTTCTTC
TRBD1	-	TRBV20-1	TRBJ2-7	CSASGDRGSYEQYF	TGCAGTGCTAGTGGGGACAGGGGGTCCTACGAGCAGTACTTC
-	-	TRBV12-5	TRBJ1-1	CASGLADRHTEAFF	TGTGCTAGTGGTTTGGCCGACAGACACACTGAAGCTTTCTTT
-	-	TRBV19	TRBJ1-1	CASSKDTNRRGRAEAFF	TGTGCCAGTAGTAAGGACACCAATCGCAGGGGAAGAGCTGAAGCTTTCTTT
-	-	TRBV7-2	TRBJ2-3	CASSHLKQGRTTDTQYF	TGTGCCAGCAGCCACCTTAAACAGGGGAGGACGACAGATACGCAGTATTTT
-	-	TRBV9	TRBJ1-1	CASSVSQMNTEAFF	TGTGCCAGCAGCGTTTCGCAGATGAACACTGAAGCTTTCTTT
-	-	TRBV3-1/TRBV3-2	TRBJ1-2	CASSQEGSYGGYTF	TGTGCCAGCAGCCAAGAGGGCAGCTATGGGGGCTACACCTTC
-	-	TRBV19	TRBJ1-2	CASTDSFYGYTF	TGTGCCAGTACGGACAGTTTCTATGGCTACACCTTC
-	-	TRBV7-6	TRBJ1-1	CASSLQGGNTEAFF	TGTGCCAGCAGCCTTCAGGGTGGTAACACTGAAGCTTTCTTT
-	-	TRBV27	TRBJ1-5	CASSLNRDTNQPQHF	TGTGCCAGCAGTTTAAACCGGGACACCAATCAGCCCCAGCATTTT
-	-	TRBV5-6	TRBJ1-6	CASRLSRSSYNSPLHF	TGTGCCAGCAGGTTGAGTCGGAGCTCCTATAATTCACCCCTCCACTTT
TRBD1	-	TRBV18	TRBJ2-7	CASSPGTGDHEQYF	TGTGCCAGCTCACCCGGGACAGGGGACCACGAGCAGTACTTC
TRBD1	-	TRBV18	TRBJ1-5	CASSPGTGDSNQPQHF	TGTGCCAGCTCACCAGGGACAGGAGATAGCAATCAGCCCCAGCATTTT
TRBD1	-	TRBV12-3/TRBV12-4	TRBJ1-2	CASSLDRARGYTF	TGTGCCAGCAGTTTGGACAGGGCACGGGGCTACACCTTC
-	-	TRBV9	TRBJ1-5	CASSVSGDQPQHF	TGTGCCAGCAGCGTATCAGGGGATCAGCCCCAGCATTTT
TRBD1	-	TRBV27	TRBJ1-1	CASTKTGALNTEAFF	TGTGCCAGCACCAAGACAGGGGCATTGAACACTGAAGCTTTCTTT
-	once	TRBV4-2	TRBJ1-2	CASSQPGEGYGYTF	TGTGCCAGCAGCCAACCAGGGGAAGGCTATGGCTACACCTTC
-	few	TRBV3-1/TRBV3-2	TRBJ1-3	CASSQGTWGNTIYF	TGTGCCAGCAGCCAGGGGACATGGGGAAACACCATATATTTT
-	-	TRBV4-1	TRBJ1-3	CASSQEQLSGNTIYF	TGCGCCAGCAGCCAAGAACAGCTCTCTGGAAACACCATATATTTT
TRBD2	-	TRBV4-1	TRBJ2-5	CASSQALAGDQETQYF	TGCGCCAGCAGCCAAGCGCTAGCGGGGGACCAAGAGACCCAGTACTTC
-	-	TRBV15	TRBJ2-4	CATSRDVLEPFHKTKNIQYF	TGTGCCACCAGCAGAGACGTGCTAGAACCCTTCCACAAAACCAAAAACATTCAGTACTTC